One and the same sample provided the 24 T cell receptor beta chains below, sequenced in a study of cytomegalovirus exposure and HLA in healthy donors. The primer mix had 60 Vbeta and 13 Jbeta primers. Assay used: immunoSEQ multiplex PCR; TCRdb lists only in-frame clones, some missing. The sample comprises approximately 100,000 clones, about 77% of which are singletons, and 4.5% to 6% rests with the top ten. The sequenced material came from PBMCs. Receptor source: a woman aged 40 to 55 in good health and CMV-seronegative.

The chain recombines TRBV5-1 with TRBJ1-1; D possibly corresponds to TRBD1 (6 bases). Between the trimmed V and J ends, which lost 7 bases and 0 bases, there was a span of 13 bases. Germline CDR1 and CDR2: SGHRS and YFSETQ. The CDR3 has 14 amino acids. CDR3 protein: CASRKGDVNTEAFF. CDR3 coding DNA: TGCGCCAGCCGAAAGGGGGACGTGAACACTGAAGCTTTCTTT. Filled out from reference TRBV5-1 and TRBJ1-1, the complete variable domain reads KAGVTQTPRYLIKTRGQQVTLSCSPISGHRSVSWYQQTPGQGLQFLFEYFSETQRNKGNFPGRFSGRQFSNSRSEMNVSTLELGDSALYLCASRKGDVNTEAFFGQGTRLTVV.

The genes are TRBV5-6 and TRBJ1-5, with 9 nucleotides matching TRBD1. CDR3 length: 16 amino acids. Germline assignment: CDR1 SGHDT and CDR2 YYEEEE. With 3 bases clipped from V and 6 bases from J, the junction kept 10 bases outside the gene matches. The CDR3 loop reads CASSSWNGQGSQPQHF. The CDR3 nucleotides are TGTGCCAGCAGCTCATGGAACGGACAGGGGTCTCAGCCCCAGCATTTT.

J is TRBJ2-1 and V is TRBV18; perhaps TRBD2 as D (6 bases). Germline V gene lookup returns CDR1 KGHSH and CDR2 LQKENI. Trimming stripped 4 bases from V and 4 bases from J, with 11 bases between. There are 14 residues in the CDR3. The CDR3, as DNA: TGTGCCAGCTCACAATCCGGGAGATACAATGAGCAGTTCTTC. It yields the protein CASSQSGRYNEQFF.

The J gene is TRBJ2-5, the V gene TRBV7-9; TRBD1 matches at 8 bases. The J segment lost 4 bases and the V segment lost 6 bases, leaving 10 bases of the junction unmatched. The germline CDR1 and CDR2 sequences are SEHNR and FQNEAQ (reference sequence). CDR3 length: 15 residues. The CDR3 DNA is TGTGCCAGCAGTCTCATCCAGGGGGCTGGAGAGACCCAGTACTTC. This gives the protein CASSLIQGAGETQYF.

The V and J genes are TRBV27 and TRBJ1-1, with TRBD1 as a possible D gene (5 bases). The CDR3 extends over 16 amino acids. Germline CDR1 reads MNHEY; CDR2 reads SMNVEV (reference sequence). Trimming shortened V by 10 bases and J by 4 bases, and 25 bases separated the two germline ends. CDR3: CATRLSGGREGTEAFF. CDR3 in DNA: TGTGCCACCCGATTATCCGGGGGGAGGGAGGGCACTGAAGCTTTCTTT.

Concerning this clone itself: Other DNA sequences from this sample encode an identical CDR3 as well. The CDR3, as DNA: TGTGCCAGCAGCACCACAAACTATGGCTACACCTTC. This codes for CASSTTNYGYTF. The V gene is TRBV9, the J gene TRBJ1-2; D unresolved. Deletions cut 4 bases from V and 2 bases from J, with 6 bases between. CDR1 is SGDLS and CDR2 is YYNGEE in the germline V gene. This CDR3 has 12 residues.

This chain links TRBV5-1 with TRBJ2-7, with 8 bases fitting TRBD2. Germline V gene lookup returns CDR1 SGHRS and CDR2 YFSETQ. The CDR3 is 15 residues long. V trimming: 0 bases; J trimming: 4 bases; junction bases outside the gene matches: 6. CDR3 amino acids: CASSLAEGLEYEQYF. CDR3 DNA: TGCGCCAGCAGCTTGGCCGAGGGACTAGAGTACGAGCAGTACTTC. The variable domain in full, with the rest retrieved from reference TRBV5-1 and TRBJ2-7, is KAGVTQTPRYLIKTRGQQVTLSCSPISGHRSVSWYQQTPGQGLQFLFEYFSETQRNKGNFPGRFSGRQFSNSRSEMNVSTLELGDSALYLCASSLAEGLEYEQYFGPGTRLTVT.

The chain carries TRBV4-2 and TRBJ1-3; D not certain. CDR3 length: 15 residues. V was clipped by 2 bases and J by 7 bases, with 15 bases between them. CDR1 LGHNA and CDR2 YNFKEQ come from the germline V gene. CDR3 residues: CASSQPDLSGNTIYF. The CDR3 nucleotides read TGTGCCAGCAGCCAACCGGACCTTTCGGGGAACACCATATATTTT.

The chain joins TRBV6-4 to TRBJ1-2, with unresolved D. V was cut by 0 bases and J by 7 bases, with 12 bases left in between. This CDR3 has 14 amino acids. From germline, CDR1 is MRHNA and CDR2 SNTAGT. The CDR3 DNA follows: TGTGCCAGCAGTGACTCAGAAGGAGTGAGTGGCTACACCTTC. This sequence encodes CASSDSEGVSGYTF.

The V and J genes are TRBV7-2 and TRBJ2-1; TRBD2 aligns across 8 bases. This CDR3 has 16 amino acids. The J segment lost 9 bases and the V segment lost 0 bases, leaving 10 bases of the junction unmatched. Germline V gene lookup returns CDR1 SGHTA and CDR2 FQGNSA. Here the CDR3 reads CASSLAPGVAGSEQFF. The CDR3 DNA reads TGTGCCAGCAGCTTAGCCCCGGGGGTAGCGGGGTCTGAGCAGTTCTTC.

The chain uses TRBV28 and TRBJ2-3, with 7 positions matching TRBD2. This CDR3 contains 13 residues. CDR1 and CDR2 (germline): MDHEN, SYDVKM. V lost 10 bases and J lost 5; bases outside the gene matches: 9. The CDR3 DNA is TGTGCCACTGGGGGAGGGGCGGGAGATACGCAGTATTTT. Translated, it gives CATGGGAGDTQYF.

The rearrangement uses TRBV19 and TRBJ1-5; D ambiguous. Trimming pared 1 base from V and 5 bases from J, leaving 12 bases between. This CDR3 region has 15 residues. CDR1 is LNHDA and CDR2 is SQIVND in the germline V gene (reference sequence). The CDR3 coding sequence is TGTGCCAGTAGTATAGGAGGGCAGAGAGATCAGCCCCAGCATTTT. Translated, it gives CASSIGGQRDQPQHF.

The chain joins TRBV18 to TRBJ1-2, with a weak D call TRBD1 (6 bases). The germline V gene encodes CDR1 KGHSH and CDR2 LQKENI. With 3 bases removed from V and 4 bases from J, the gap between germline ends came to 6 bases. The CDR3 runs 12 residues. The CDR3 loop reads CASSPTGYGYTF. The CDR3 coding sequence is TGTGCCAGCTCACCGACAGGCTATGGCTACACCTTC. Full variable domain (remainder filled in from reference TRBV18 and TRBJ1-2): NAGVMQNPRHLVRRRGQEARLRCSPMKGHSHVYWYRQLPEEGLKFMVYLQKENIIDESGMPKERFSAEFPKEGPSILRIQQVVRGDSAAYFCASSPTGYGYTFGSGTRLTVV.

The chain carries TRBV7-8 and TRBJ2-3, with TRBD1 as a possible D gene (5 bases). In germline, CDR1 is SGHVS, CDR2 FQNEAQ. V dropped 5 bases and J dropped 5 bases, with 14 bases sitting between them. The CDR3 is 14 residues long. The CDR3, as DNA: TGTGCCAGCAGCCTCCGACCTAGGGGAGATACGCAGTATTTT. Translation gives CASSLRPRGDTQYF.

This clone was counted only a few times. The chain joins TRBV7-2 to TRBJ1-2; D gene ambiguous. Germline V gene data show CDR1 as SGHTA and CDR2 as FQGNSA. The CDR3 has 14 residues. V was shortened by 5 bases and J by 4 bases, with 14 bases between the two germline ends. The CDR3 protein is CASSPRELSYGYTF. For the CDR3, the DNA is TGTGCCAGCAGCCCTAGAGAGTTGAGCTATGGCTACACCTTC.

V usage is TRBV27 and J usage is TRBJ2-1, with 8 nucleotides matching TRBD1. The germline gives CDR1 MNHEY, CDR2 SMNVEV (reference sequence). The V and J ends lost 0 bases and 6 bases, in that order; junction bases with no gene match: 4. The CDR3 spans 15 residues. The CDR3 sequence is CASSLSTGTGNEQFF. The CDR3 nucleotides read TGTGCCAGCAGTTTATCAACCGGGACAGGCAATGAGCAGTTCTTC.

The genes are TRBV27 and TRBJ1-5; 7 bases fit TRBD1. V shed 3 bases, J shed 7 bases, and the junction held 6 bases outside the gene matches. Germline loops: CDR1 MNHEY, CDR2 SMNVEV (reference sequence). This CDR3 contains 14 residues. The CDR3 nucleotides read TGTGCCAGCAGTTTGTACAGGGGAGGCCAGCCCCAGCATTTT. This encodes CASSLYRGGQPQHF.

This clone was seen once. V and J are TRBV5-6 and TRBJ2-3; D is possibly TRBD1 (5 bases). The V end lost 4 bases, the J end lost 10 bases, and 10 bases lay between the germline ends. CDR1 and CDR2 from the germline V gene are SGHDT and YYEEEE. This CDR3 has 11 amino acids. In DNA, the CDR3 is TGTGCCAGCAGCCTCCGACAGTCGCAGTATTTT. Protein sequence: CASSLRQSQYF.

The chain combines TRBV6-5 with TRBJ1-1; 7 nucleotides align to TRBD1. V was pared by 6 bases and J by 12 bases, with 13 bases of the junction left unmatched. The CDR3 is 13 amino acids. Germline CDR1 reads MNHEY; CDR2 reads SVGAGI. In DNA form, the CDR3 reads TGTGCCAGCAGGGATGATCCGGGACAGAGAACTTTCTTT. The encoded protein is CASRDDPGQRTFF.

The rearrangement joins TRBV4-1 to TRBJ2-7; no reliable D call. Germline loops: CDR1 MGHRA, CDR2 YSYEKL. This CDR3 spans 12 amino acids. V was clipped by 0 bases and J by 9 bases, with 9 bases between them. CDR3 DNA: TGCGCCAGCAGCCAAGAAGAGGAGCGGCAGTACTTC. It encodes CASSQEEERQYF.

The chain has TRBV7-2 and TRBJ1-4, with D maybe TRBD1 (6 bases). Looked up from germline, CDR1 is SGHTA and CDR2 is FQGNSA. V shed 7 bases and J shed 5 bases, with 14 bases lying between them. The CDR3 is 14 residues long. CDR3 DNA sequence: TGTGCCAGCACCCGGGGGGGCCGGAATGAAAAACTGTTTTTT. Translated: CASTRGGRNEKLFF.

The chain recombines TRBV11-2 with TRBJ1-4; a possible D gene is TRBD1 (6 bases). This CDR3 has 16 amino acids. The V and J ends lost 4 bases and 6 bases respectively, with 18 bases between them. From germline, CDR1 is SGHAT and CDR2 FQNNGV. CDR3 loop: CASSSGFRTVYEKLFF. DNA of the CDR3: TGTGCCAGCAGCTCCGGGTTCCGGACAGTTTATGAAAAACTGTTTTTT.

The chain links TRBV18 to TRBJ2-5; the D gene is possibly TRBD2 (5 bases). Germline assignment: CDR1 KGHSH and CDR2 LQKENI. The CDR3 runs 14 residues. With 4 bases removed from V and 0 bases from J, the gap between germline ends came to 9 bases. The CDR3 region has the DNA TGTGCCAGCTCACAAGACTATAACCAAGAGACCCAGTACTTC. Protein: CASSQDYNQETQYF.

In the case of this clone: The sample carries other DNA sequences with the same CDR3. V and J are TRBV30 and TRBJ2-2; 8 nucleotides match TRBD1. V lost 5 bases, J lost 4 bases, and 6 bases stayed unmatched. The CDR3 spans 14 residues. The germline gives CDR1 GTSNPN, CDR2 SVGIG (reference sequence). Here the CDR3 reads CAWATDRVTGELFF. The CDR3 nucleotides read TGTGCCTGGGCCACGGACAGGGTCACCGGGGAGCTGTTTTTT.